The 17 T cell receptor beta chains in this list originate from one sample, sequenced in a study of control samples from healthy donors and cancer patients. Clones were sequenced by immunoSEQ multiplex PCR, and TCRdb holds only the in-frame ones, with some missing. This table has about 120,000 clones, over 90% appearing once. Sample: blood. Receptor source: a man aged 30 to 39 in good health.

The chain joins TRBV2 to TRBJ2-6; a weak D match, TRBD2 (5 bases). CDR1 SNHLY and CDR2 FYNNEI come from the germline V gene. This CDR3 has 12 amino acids. V dropped 8 bases and J dropped 3 bases, with 5 bases sitting between them. The CDR3 sequence: CASGGGANVLTF. The CDR3 DNA reads TGTGCCAGCGGAGGTGGGGCCAACGTCCTGACTTTC.

The chain carries TRBV3-1 (or the pseudogene TRBV3-2) and TRBJ2-5, with 9 bases identical to TRBD1. The V gene end was trimmed by 5 bases and the J gene end by 3 bases; junction bases not matched to a gene: 1. The CDR3 sequence is 13 residues long. CDR1 and CDR2 from the germline V gene are LGHDT and YNNKEL (reference sequence). DNA of the CDR3: TGTGCCAGCAGCAGGACAGGGGAAGAGACCCAGTACTTC. This codes for CASSRTGEETQYF.

The CDR3 sequence: CASLGELGSYNSPLHF. The CDR3 DNA reads TGTGCCAGTCTGGGGGAACTTGGCTCCTATAATTCACCCCTCCACTTT. The chain employs TRBV19 and TRBJ1-6; D might be TRBD1 (5 bases). Germline CDR1 LNHDA, CDR2 SQIVND (reference sequence). This CDR3 spans 16 amino acids. V was cut by 8 bases and J by 0 bases, with 14 bases left in between. Filled out from reference TRBV19 and TRBJ1-6, the complete variable domain reads DGGITQSPKYLFRKEGQNVTLSCEQNLNHDAMYWYRQDPGQGLRLIYYSQIVNDFQKGDIAEGYSVSREKKESFPLTVTSAQKNPTAFYLCASLGELGSYNSPLHFGNGTRLTVT.

The V and J genes are TRBV28 and TRBJ1-5; 9 bases line up with TRBD1. Germline lookup yields CDR1 MDHEN and CDR2 SYDVKM. The junction had 14 bases not matched to a gene; V was cut back by 3 bases and J by 5 bases. The CDR3 length is 18 residues. The CDR3 sequence: CASSLGLSTDRGYQPQHF. The CDR3 region has the DNA TGTGCCAGCAGTTTGGGCCTCTCGACGGACAGGGGATATCAGCCCCAGCATTTT.

This chain connects TRBV10-3 to TRBJ1-2; 9 bases fit TRBD1. Germline CDR1 is ENHRY and CDR2 is SYGVKD. The length of the CDR3 is 15 residues. V gave up 4 bases and J gave up 8 bases; unmatched junction bases: 11. The CDR3 sequence: CAISGPGTGRYGYTF. The CDR3 coding sequence is TGTGCCATCAGTGGGCCCGGGACAGGGAGATACGGCTACACCTTC.

Concerning this clone itself: This same CDR3 is encoded by further DNA sequences in the sample. The chain links TRBV5-6 to TRBJ2-5; tentatively, D is TRBD1 or TRBD2 (6 bases each). This CDR3 is 14 amino acids long. CDR1 SGHDT and CDR2 YYEEEE come from the germline V gene. The V end was cut by 0 bases, the J end by 5 bases, with 11 bases between. The CDR3: CASSLVGAGETQYF. In DNA, the CDR3 is TGTGCCAGCAGCTTGGTGGGGGCGGGGGAGACCCAGTACTTC.

This sequence joins TRBV6-5 and TRBJ1-2; no clear D. V lost 4 bases and J 0 bases, leaving 12 bases between the germline ends. The CDR3 spans 15 residues. Germline V lookup: CDR1 MNHEY, CDR2 SVGAGI. The CDR3 loop reads CASSWTDPANYGYTF. CDR3 DNA sequence: TGTGCCAGCAGTTGGACCGATCCAGCTAACTATGGCTACACCTTC.

The V and J genes are TRBV25-1 and TRBJ2-1, with 10 positions matching TRBD2. CDR1 is MGHDK and CDR2 is SYGVNS in the germline V gene. The CDR3 runs 15 residues. V lost 4 bases and J lost 8; bases outside the gene matches: 8. The CDR3 sequence is CASSVAGGYSDEQFF. CDR3 nucleotides: TGTGCCAGCAGTGTAGCGGGGGGTTATAGCGATGAGCAGTTCTTC.

This chain links TRBV5-1 with TRBJ2-7; D uncertain. Germline CDR1 is SGHRS and CDR2 is YFSETQ. V was trimmed by 0 bases and J by 0 bases, leaving 7 bases between them. The length of the CDR3 is 14 residues. Here the CDR3 reads CASSLDPSSYEQYF. The CDR3 nucleotides are TGCGCCAGCAGCTTGGACCCAAGCTCCTACGAGCAGTACTTC.

The V and J genes are TRBV9 and TRBJ1-4; no clear D gene. The V gene lost 0 bases and the J gene lost 7 bases, with 13 bases spanning the gap. The CDR3 has 15 amino acids. Germline CDR1 and CDR2: SGDLS and YYNGEE. The CDR3: CASSVGGRFLEKLFF. CDR3 bases: TGTGCCAGCAGCGTAGGAGGCAGATTCCTTGAAAAACTGTTTTTT. Based on the CDR3 plus reference TRBV9 and TRBJ1-4, the full variable domain is DSGVTQTPKHLITATGQRVTLRCSPRSGDLSVYWYQQSLDQGLQFLIQYYNGEERAKGNILERFSAQQFPDLHSELNLSSLELGDSALYFCASSVGGRFLEKLFFGSGTQLSVL.

The V and J genes are TRBV24-1 and TRBJ1-2, with D uncertain. V was pared by 4 bases and J by 4 bases, with 3 bases between. Germline V gives CDR1 KGHDR, CDR2 SFDVKD. This CDR3 region has 11 residues. The CDR3 DNA sequence: TGTGCCACCAGTGACACCTATGGCTACACCTTC. It specifies CATSDTYGYTF.

The chain joins TRBV13 to TRBJ2-7; 12 bases are shared with TRBD2. Germline lookup yields CDR1 PRHDT and CDR2 FYEKMQ (reference sequence). V was clipped by 5 bases and J by 2 bases; unmatched bases: 4. This CDR3 contains 15 residues. CDR3: CASSMGLAGTYEQYF. CDR3 in DNA: TGTGCCAGCAGCATGGGACTAGCGGGCACCTACGAGCAGTACTTC.

The CDR3 region is CASTQDSGANVLTF. CDR3 in DNA: TGCGCCAGCACACAAGACTCTGGGGCCAACGTCCTGACTTTC. This rearrangement joins TRBV5-1 to TRBJ2-6; D not certain. The germline V gene encodes CDR1 SGHRS and CDR2 YFSETQ. V was clipped by 6 bases and J by 0 bases, with 7 bases between them. The CDR3 loop spans 14 amino acids. Drawing the rest from reference TRBV5-1 and TRBJ2-6, the complete variable domain is KAGVTQTPRYLIKTRGQQVTLSCSPISGHRSVSWYQQTPGQGLQFLFEYFSETQRNKGNFPGRFSGRQFSNSRSEMNVSTLELGDSALYLCASTQDSGANVLTFGAGSRLTVL.

This chain uses TRBV7-3 with TRBJ1-1; tentative D call: TRBD1 (5 bases). Trimming left V 5 bases short and J 3 bases short, with 13 bases between. CDR3 length equals 14 residues. The germline gives CDR1 SGHTA, CDR2 FQGTGA. The CDR3 DNA reads TGTGCCAGCAGCGGGAGGGGTGGGGACACTGAAGCTTTCTTT. Translating gives CASSGRGGDTEAFF.

The V call is TRBV11-2, the J call TRBJ2-7; tentatively, D is TRBD1 (5 bases). The V end lost 2 bases, the J end lost 5 bases, and 10 bases lay between the germline ends. The CDR3 covers 13 residues. Germline CDR1 is SGHAT and CDR2 is FQNNGV. CDR3 sequence (DNA): TGTGCCAGCAGCTTAATCAGGGCTGACGAGCAGTACGTC. Amino acids: CASSLIRADEQYV.

The genes are TRBV7-9 and TRBJ1-1, with unresolved D. V lost 6 bases and J 4 bases, leaving 12 bases between the germline ends. Per the germline V gene, CDR1 is SEHNR and CDR2 is FQNEAQ (reference sequence). This CDR3 spans 13 amino acids. CDR3 residues: CASRRSEGTEAFF. Here the CDR3 DNA reads TGTGCCAGCAGAAGGAGTGAGGGCACTGAAGCTTTCTTT.

The chain combines TRBV11-2 with TRBJ1-5; D gene unclear. There are 14 residues in the CDR3. Germline V gene data show CDR1 as SGHAT and CDR2 as FQNNGV. V was cut by 4 bases and J by 0 bases, with 7 bases left in between. Written as DNA, the CDR3 is TGTGCCAGCAGCTCAGGAAGTAGCAATCAGCCCCAGCATTTT. Protein: CASSSGSSNQPQHF.